A selection of T cell receptor beta chains follows, all from one sample in a study of CD8 T cells in Susac syndrome. TCRdb reprocessed the immunoSEQ multiplex PCR reads with MiXCR, giving one entry per CDR3 protein. The sample shows tens of thousands of distinct CDR3 sequences, 96% of them seen only once. Sequenced material: CD4+ T cells from PBMCs. The receptors were sampled from a human donor with multiple sclerosis. Each CDR3 is given with its conserved first and last residue. A D gene is named only where the DNA matches it firmly. Clone size is shown for a subset of rows, as once, few, many or a class of expanded clone.

d_call | j_call | clone_size | v_call | cdr3_aa | cdr3_nt
NA | TRBJ1-1 | NA | TRBV9 | CASSVGRGTEAFF | TGTGCCAGCAGCGTAGGCAGGGGCACTGAAGCTTTCTTT
TRBD1 | TRBJ1-1 | NA | TRBV28 | CASSDRDEAFF | TGTGCCAGCAGTGACAGGGATGAAGCTTTCTTT
NA | TRBJ2-5 | NA | TRBV12-3/TRBV12-4 | CASSLGSGRQETQYF | TGTGCCAGCAGTTTGGGGTCAGGCCGACAAGAGACCCAGTACTTC
TRBD1 | TRBJ2-5 | once | TRBV20-1 | CSARSAGGVETQYF | TGCAGTGCTAGATCGGCAGGGGGCGTGGAGACCCAGTACTTC
NA | TRBJ2-2 | NA | TRBV9 | CASSVARTTGELFF | TGTGCCAGCAGCGTAGCTCGGACTACCGGGGAGCTGTTTTTT
TRBD2 | TRBJ2-3 | NA | TRBV5-1 | CASSLERGGEDTQYF | TGCGCCAGCAGCTTGGAACGGGGAGGGGAAGATACGCAGTATTTT
NA | TRBJ1-1 | NA | TRBV5-4 | CASSLAGEGSGTEAFF | TGTGCCAGCAGCTTGGCCGGAGAAGGGTCCGGTACTGAAGCTTTCTTT
NA | TRBJ1-1 | NA | TRBV29-1 | CSAAGPRDTEAFF | TGCAGCGCCGCCGGCCCAAGGGACACTGAAGCTTTCTTT
NA | TRBJ2-7 | NA | TRBV28 | CASSPQGYEQYF | TGTGCCAGCAGTCCTCAAGGTTACGAGCAGTACTTC
TRBD1 | TRBJ2-3 | NA | TRBV29-1 | CSVDRGQGTDTQYF | TGCAGCGTTGATAGGGGACAGGGCACAGATACGCAGTATTTT
NA | TRBJ2-3 | NA | TRBV7-9 | CASSSLRGADTQYF | TGTGCCAGCAGTTCTCTCCGGGGTGCAGATACGCAGTATTTT
NA | TRBJ2-5 | NA | TRBV7-7 | CASSPGGGFETQYF | TGTGCTAGCAGCCCCGGTGGGGGGTTCGAGACCCAGTACTTC
NA | TRBJ2-3 | NA | TRBV7-8 | CASSGDRPSSTDTQYF | TGTGCCAGCAGCGGAGACAGGCCGTCTAGCACAGATACGCAGTATTTT
NA | TRBJ1-2 | NA | TRBV29-1 | CSVLGTGDNYGYTF | TGCAGCGTTCTCGGGACGGGGGATAACTATGGCTACACCTTC
NA | TRBJ1-2 | NA | TRBV7-8 | CASSLGSAGGYTF | TGTGCCAGCAGCTTAGGCTCGGCGGGTGGCTACACCTTC
TRBD1 | TRBJ1-5 | NA | TRBV27 | CASSSGTGFAQPQHF | TGTGCCAGCAGTTCCGGGACAGGCTTCGCTCAGCCCCAGCATTTT
TRBD1 | TRBJ2-3 | once | TRBV24-1 | CATRQGATDTQYF | TGTGCCACCCGGCAGGGGGCAACAGATACGCAGTATTTT
NA | TRBJ2-3 | few | TRBV7-7 | CASSKAGSTDTQYF | TGTGCTAGCAGCAAAGCGGGTAGCACAGATACGCAGTATTTT
NA | TRBJ1-1 | NA | TRBV4-1 | CASSQEGSRNTEAFF | TGCGCCAGCAGCCAAGAGGGATCGCGGAACACTGAAGCTTTCTTT